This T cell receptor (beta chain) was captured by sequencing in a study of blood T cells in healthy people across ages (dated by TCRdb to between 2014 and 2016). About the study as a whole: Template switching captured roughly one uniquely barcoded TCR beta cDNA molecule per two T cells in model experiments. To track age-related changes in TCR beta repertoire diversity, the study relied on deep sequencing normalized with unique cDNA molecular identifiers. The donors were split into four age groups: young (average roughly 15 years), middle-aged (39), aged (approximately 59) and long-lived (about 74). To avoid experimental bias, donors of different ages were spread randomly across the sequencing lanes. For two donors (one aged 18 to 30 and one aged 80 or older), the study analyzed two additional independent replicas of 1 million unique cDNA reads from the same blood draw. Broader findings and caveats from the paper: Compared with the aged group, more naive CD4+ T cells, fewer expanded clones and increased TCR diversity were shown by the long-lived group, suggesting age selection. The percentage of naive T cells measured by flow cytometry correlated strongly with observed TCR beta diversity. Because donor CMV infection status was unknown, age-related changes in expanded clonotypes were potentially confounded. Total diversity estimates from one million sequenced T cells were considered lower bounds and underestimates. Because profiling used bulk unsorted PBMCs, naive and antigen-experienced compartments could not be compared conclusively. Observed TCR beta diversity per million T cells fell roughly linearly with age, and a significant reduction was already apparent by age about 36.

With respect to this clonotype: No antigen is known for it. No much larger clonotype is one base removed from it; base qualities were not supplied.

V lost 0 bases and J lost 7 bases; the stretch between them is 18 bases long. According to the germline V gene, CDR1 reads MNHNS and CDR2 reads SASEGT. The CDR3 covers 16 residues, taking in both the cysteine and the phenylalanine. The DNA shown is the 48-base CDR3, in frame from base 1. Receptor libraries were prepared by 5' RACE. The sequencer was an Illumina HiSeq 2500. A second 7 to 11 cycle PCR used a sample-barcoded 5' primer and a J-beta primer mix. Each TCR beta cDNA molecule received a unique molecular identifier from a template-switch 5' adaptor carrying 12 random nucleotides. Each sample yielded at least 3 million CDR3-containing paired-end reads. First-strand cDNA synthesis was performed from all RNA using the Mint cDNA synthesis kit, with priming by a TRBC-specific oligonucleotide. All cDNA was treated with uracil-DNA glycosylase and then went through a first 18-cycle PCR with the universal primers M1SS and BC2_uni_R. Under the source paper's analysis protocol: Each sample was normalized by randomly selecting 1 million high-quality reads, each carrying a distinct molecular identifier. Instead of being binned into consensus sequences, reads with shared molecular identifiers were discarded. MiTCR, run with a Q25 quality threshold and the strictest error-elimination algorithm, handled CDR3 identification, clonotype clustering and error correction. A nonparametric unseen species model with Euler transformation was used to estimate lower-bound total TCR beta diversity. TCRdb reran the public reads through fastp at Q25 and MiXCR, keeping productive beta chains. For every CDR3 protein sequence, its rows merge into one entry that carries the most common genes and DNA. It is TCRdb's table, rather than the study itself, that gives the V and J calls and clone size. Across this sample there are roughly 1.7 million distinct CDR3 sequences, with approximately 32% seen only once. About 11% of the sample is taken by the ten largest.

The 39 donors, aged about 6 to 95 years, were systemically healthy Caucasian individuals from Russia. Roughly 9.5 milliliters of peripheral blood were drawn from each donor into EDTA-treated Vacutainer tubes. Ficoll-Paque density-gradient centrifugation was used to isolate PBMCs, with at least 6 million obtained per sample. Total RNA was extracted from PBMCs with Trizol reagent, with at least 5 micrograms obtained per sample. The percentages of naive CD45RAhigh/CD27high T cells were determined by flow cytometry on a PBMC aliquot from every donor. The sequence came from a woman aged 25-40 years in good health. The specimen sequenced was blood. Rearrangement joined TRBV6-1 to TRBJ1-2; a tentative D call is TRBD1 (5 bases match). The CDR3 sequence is CASSEAGGRSWFGYTF. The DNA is TGTGCCAGCAGTGAAGCGGGGGGACGGTCGTGGTTTGGCTACACCTTC.